The 26 T cell receptor beta chains below come from one sample, sequenced in a study of blood T cell repertoires in COVID-19. Clones were read by immunoSEQ multiplex PCR, and TCRdb kept only the in-frame ones, dropping some. The repertoire consists of under 50,000 clones, with less than 85% occurring once and the leading ten covering more than 20%. The material sequenced was peripheral blood. These receptors came from a man in his sixties or seventies with acute or convalescent COVID-19.

The chain combines TRBV19 with TRBJ2-1, with D maybe TRBD2 (6 bases). The CDR3 contains 19 residues. Germline-derived CDR1 and CDR2 are LNHDA and SQIVND (reference sequence). V gave up 0 bases and J gave up 3 bases, with 21 bases separating them. CDR3: CASSIDQGGGDLLYNEQFF. CDR3 DNA sequence: TGTGCCAGTAGTATAGATCAAGGTGGAGGGGACCTCCTCTACAATGAGCAGTTCTTC.

V usage is TRBV9 and J usage is TRBJ1-6, with D maybe TRBD1 (5 bases). V was trimmed by 0 bases and J by 6 bases, leaving 13 bases between them. CDR3 size: 16 residues. CDR1 and CDR2 from the germline V gene are SGDLS and YYNGEE. This chain's CDR3 is CASSVAGADSNSPLHF. The CDR3 coding sequence is TGTGCCAGCAGCGTAGCTGGGGCAGATTCTAATTCACCCCTCCACTTT.

The chain joins TRBV27 to TRBJ2-7, with D uncertain. Per germline, CDR1 MNHEY and CDR2 SMNVEV (reference sequence). The CDR3 covers 15 residues. V lost 7 bases and J lost 4, with 20 bases in between. In nucleotides, the CDR3 is TGTGCCAGCAACCCTAGGCCTGGCAGTAGGTACGAGCAGTACTTC. Translated: CASNPRPGSRYEQYF.

This chain joins TRBV5-1 and TRBJ2-5; TRBD1 matches at 8 bases. V shed 0 bases, J shed 5 bases, and the junction held 6 bases outside the gene matches. The germline CDR1 and CDR2 sequences are SGHRS and YFSETQ. This CDR3 region has 15 residues. CDR3 in amino acids: CASSLVQGAIETQYF. The CDR3 region has the DNA TGCGCCAGCAGCTTGGTCCAGGGGGCGATTGAGACCCAGTACTTC.

The chain links TRBV29-1 to TRBJ1-5, with 8 bases that match TRBD1. The CDR3 has 13 residues. V dropped 7 bases and J dropped 4; count of bases not matched to a gene: 6. Germline values: CDR1 SQVTM, CDR2 ANQGSEA. CDR3 sequence: CSAATGVNQPQHF. DNA for the CDR3: TGCAGCGCCGCGACAGGGGTTAATCAGCCCCAGCATTTT.

V usage is TRBV7-9 and J usage is TRBJ2-7, with TRBD2 identical over 8 bases. Germline V gene data show CDR1 as SEHNR and CDR2 as FQNEAQ (reference sequence). Unmatched junction bases numbered 6, after V lost 5 bases and J lost 0 bases. The CDR3 has 15 residues. The CDR3 sequence: CASSALAGVSYEQYF. CDR3 nucleotide sequence: TGTGCCAGCAGCGCGCTAGCGGGCGTCTCCTACGAGCAGTACTTC. Based on the CDR3 plus reference TRBV7-9 and TRBJ2-7, the full variable domain is DTGVSQNPRHKITKRGQNVTFRCDPISEHNRLYWYRQTLGQGPEFLTYFQNEAQLEKSRLLSDRFSAERPKGSFSTLEIQRTEQGDSAMYLCASSALAGVSYEQYFGPGTRLTVT.

The V gene is TRBV10-3, the J gene TRBJ1-1, with D possibly being TRBD1 (6 bases). Germline assignment: CDR1 ENHRY and CDR2 SYGVKD. The CDR3 sequence is 13 residues long. V lost 8 bases and J 1 base, leaving 11 bases between the germline ends. CDR3: CAIGGAGNTEAFF. The CDR3 region has the DNA TGTGCCATCGGGGGGGCTGGGAACACTGAAGCTTTCTTT.

This rearrangement joins TRBV24-1 to TRBJ2-7; D might be TRBD1 (5 bases). V lost 5 bases to trimming and J lost 2 bases, with 9 bases between them. There are 13 residues in the CDR3. Germline CDR1 is KGHDR and CDR2 is SFDVKD. In nucleotides, the CDR3 is TGTGCCACCAGTGGGGGCAGTACCTACGAGCAGTACTTC. Amino acid sequence: CATSGGSTYEQYF.

The rearrangement links TRBV2 to TRBJ1-4; no firm D call. CDR1 and CDR2 (germline): SNHLY, FYNNEI. CDR3 length: 13 residues. Trimming stripped 5 bases from V and 5 bases from J, with 9 bases between. The CDR3 region is CASSYLRNEKLFF. The CDR3 nucleotides read TGTGCCAGCAGTTACCTCAGGAATGAAAAACTGTTTTTT.

The V and J genes are TRBV29-1 and TRBJ1-2, with TRBD1 matching over 7 bases. Germline values: CDR1 SQVTM, CDR2 ANQGSEA. V gave up 4 bases and J gave up 7 bases; unmatched junction bases: 9. The CDR3 is 13 amino acids. CDR3 sequence: CSVAPTGEAGYTF. The CDR3 DNA sequence: TGCAGCGTTGCCCCCACAGGGGAGGCTGGCTACACCTTC.

This clone was found a few times. This chain joins TRBV5-4 and TRBJ1-2; 10 bases line up with TRBD1. The CDR3 totals 15 residues. Unmatched junction bases numbered 6, after V lost 4 bases and J lost 3 bases. Per germline, CDR1 SGHNT and CDR2 YYREEE (reference sequence). The CDR3 DNA follows: TGTGCCAGCAGCCCCGGGACAGGGGAGGACTATGGCTACACCTTC. Protein: CASSPGTGEDYGYTF.

The CDR3 spells CASSFHSNQPQHF. The CDR3 nucleotides are TGTGCCAGCAGTTTCCATAGCAATCAGCCCCAGCATTTT. V and J are TRBV6-5 and TRBJ1-5; no reliable D call. Germline CDR1 is MNHEY and CDR2 is SVGAGI. Trimming left V 4 bases short and J 0 bases short, with 4 bases between. This CDR3 is built from 13 residues.

This clone was seen a few times. The J gene is TRBJ2-7, the V gene TRBV18; 9 bases agree with TRBD2. This CDR3 has 16 residues. Germline V lookup: CDR1 KGHSH, CDR2 LQKENI. The J segment lost 0 bases and the V segment lost 3 bases, leaving 6 bases of the junction unmatched. The CDR3 DNA follows: TGTGCCAGCTCACCCAGCGGGGGGACATACTCCTACGAGCAGTACTTC. Protein sequence: CASSPSGGTYSYEQYF.

This chain connects TRBV28 to TRBJ2-7, with a tentative D call TRBD1 (6 bases). Deletions cut 5 bases from V and 5 bases from J, with 16 bases between. From germline, CDR1 is MDHEN and CDR2 SYDVKM. This CDR3 comprises 14 residues. This chain's CDR3 is CASSPSGQFHEQYF. The CDR3 nucleotides are TGTGCCAGCAGTCCAAGCGGACAGTTCCACGAGCAGTACTTC.

The rearrangement links TRBV28 to TRBJ1-4; D might be TRBD1 (5 bases). Trimming cost V 6 bases and J 8 bases, with 19 bases left between them. The CDR3 length is 15 residues. Germline values: CDR1 MDHEN, CDR2 SYDVKM. In DNA form, the CDR3 reads TGTGCCAGCAGCTCCGGGGGGGGTGAACGGGAAAAACTGTTTTTT. It encodes CASSSGGGEREKLFF.

This clone was detected a few times. This chain uses TRBV3-1 (or the pseudogene TRBV3-2) with TRBJ2-5; D is unresolved. V was trimmed by 4 bases and J by 1 base, leaving 4 bases between them. Germline CDR1 and CDR2: LGHDT and YNNKEL (reference sequence). The CDR3 spans 12 residues. The CDR3 is CASSLLQETQYF. The CDR3 bases are TGTGCCAGCAGCCTTCTCCAAGAGACCCAGTACTTC.

The rearrangement links TRBV5-8 to TRBJ2-7; 7 nucleotides align to TRBD2. The length of the CDR3 is 14 residues. J was trimmed by 1 base and V by 1 base; bases with no gene match: 2. In germline, CDR1 is SGHTS, CDR2 YDEGEE. CDR3 DNA sequence: TGTGCCAGCAGCTTGCCGGGAGGATCCTACGAGCAGTACTTC. This sequence encodes CASSLPGGSYEQYF. Using reference TRBV5-8 and TRBJ2-7 for the parts outside the CDR3, the full variable domain is EAGVTQSPTHLIKTRGQQATLRCSPISGHTSVYWYQQALGLGLQFLLWYDEGEERNRGNFPPRFSGRQFPNYSSELNVNALELEDSALYLCASSLPGGSYEQYFGPGTRLTVT.

This chain links TRBV28 with TRBJ2-2, with D possibly being TRBD2 (5 bases). CDR3 length: 13 amino acids. V was cut by 7 bases and J by 0 bases, with 6 bases left in between. Germline CDR1 reads MDHEN; CDR2 reads SYDVKM. CDR3 residues: CASIGTNTGELFF. In DNA form, the CDR3 reads TGTGCCAGCATCGGGACGAACACCGGGGAGCTGTTTTTT.

The chain joins TRBV27 to TRBJ2-1; D perhaps matches TRBD2 (6 bases). Germline lookup yields CDR1 MNHEY and CDR2 SMNVEV (reference sequence). The CDR3 sequence is 15 residues long. The V end lost 7 bases, the J end lost 3 bases, and 16 bases lay between the germline ends. CDR3 in DNA: TGTGCCAGCACCTATAGCGGAGGGCACTACAATGAGCAGTTCTTC. It encodes CASTYSGGHYNEQFF.

The chain carries TRBV5-7 and TRBJ2-1; weak D call: TRBD2 (5 bases). TRBV5-7 qualifies as an ORF whose function is uncertain. V was pared by 4 bases and J by 6 bases, with 29 bases between. This CDR3 is built from 19 residues. The CDR3 DNA reads TGTGCCAGCAGCACCGGGGATGACTGGAGCCCCGGTAGTAGCAATGAGCAGTTCTTC. Amino acids: CASSTGDDWSPGSSNEQFF.

This chain links TRBV18 with TRBJ2-3, with unresolved D. Germline V CDR1 and CDR2: KGHSH, LQKENI. There are 13 residues in the CDR3. V dropped 5 bases and J dropped 5 bases, with 11 bases sitting between them. The CDR3: CASSFRLEDTQYF. DNA for the CDR3: TGTGCCAGCTCATTCCGACTGGAAGATACGCAGTATTTT.

The chain combines TRBV7-3 with TRBJ2-5; 13 bases fit TRBD2. Germline V gene lookup returns CDR1 SGHTA and CDR2 FQGTGA. V trimming: 3 bases; J trimming: 2 bases; junction bases outside the gene matches: 6. CDR3 length equals 17 residues. This CDR3 reads CASSLYPGLAGQETQYF. CDR3 nucleotides: TGTGCCAGCAGCTTGTACCCGGGACTAGCGGGGCAAGAGACCCAGTACTTC.

This chain connects TRBV3-1 (or the pseudogene TRBV3-2) to TRBJ2-7; TRBD2 is a possible D gene (6 bases). The V gene lost 0 bases and the J gene lost 6 bases, with 24 bases spanning the gap. The CDR3 is 18 amino acids. Germline CDR1 is LGHDT and CDR2 is YNNKEL (reference sequence). CDR3 DNA sequence: TGTGCCAGCAGCCAAGATATTCCCTCTCTGGGAGAAGCGGGCGAGCAGTACTTC. Protein sequence: CASSQDIPSLGEAGEQYF.

The V gene is TRBV19, the J gene TRBJ1-4; weak D call: TRBD1 (6 bases). Trimming took off 5 bases at V and 2 bases at J, with 12 bases between the two ends. Germline CDR1 is LNHDA and CDR2 is SQIVND (reference sequence). The CDR3 contains 15 residues. CDR3 nucleotides: TGTGCCAGTAGTCGCTCAGGGGATACTAATGAAAAACTGTTTTTT. Protein: CASSRSGDTNEKLFF. Supplemented by reference TRBV19 and TRBJ1-4, the full variable domain reads DGGITQSPKYLFRKEGQNVTLSCEQNLNHDAMYWYRQDPGQGLRLIYYSQIVNDFQKGDIAEGYSVSREKKESFPLTVTSAQKNPTAFYLCASSRSGDTNEKLFFGSGTQLSVL.

The chain couples TRBV21-1 to TRBJ2-1; TRBD2, the D gene given by the table, was not confirmed from the DNA. TRBV21-1 is reported as a pseudogene. This CDR3 is 19 amino acids long. The CDR3 protein is CASSKLGTSGLSSYNEQFF. CDR3 sequence (DNA): TGTGCCAGCAGCAAATTGGGGACTAGCGGGCTTAGCTCCTACAATGAGCAGTTCTTC.

The genes are TRBV2 and TRBJ2-2; unclear D gene. The germline CDR1 and CDR2 sequences are SNHLY and FYNNEI. This CDR3 has 14 residues. The germline V and J ends were trimmed by 5 bases and 4 bases, with 11 bases remaining between them. CDR3 sequence: CASSPRLSTGELFF. DNA of the CDR3: TGTGCCAGCAGTCCTAGATTAAGCACCGGGGAGCTGTTTTTT.